What follows is one T cell receptor (beta chain) and its context. The CDR3 totals 16 residues. The germline CDR1 and CDR2 sequences are MDHEN and SYDVKM. The trim removed 7 bases at V and 4 bases at J, leaving 9 bases unmatched. The sample belongs to a study of identical twins. After template switching added a universal primer site, the resulting cDNA carried unique molecular identifiers. TCRdb itself ran the 5' RACE reads through MiXCR, one entry per CDR3 protein. The sample has approximately 530,000 distinct CDR3 sequences, approximately 20% seen once. These data were also reused for a study on yellow fever vaccine responses in identical twins.

Sequenced: CD4+ T cells sorted from blood. J is TRBJ2-1 and V is TRBV28; TRBD2 aligns across 11 bases. This receptor was identified in a woman in her late teens or twenties in good health. The DNA for the CDR3 is TGTGCCAGCAAGCAATTAGCGGGAGGGTGGTACAATGAGCAGTTCTTC. Translated, it gives CASKQLAGGWYNEQFF.